This T cell receptor (beta chain) was documented in a study of human T cells and chemical hapten exposure. TCRdb analysed the RACE reads with MiXCR anew, one entry per CDR3 protein. The table records 84,000 or so distinct CDR3 sequences, roughly a tenth of them present only once. This clonotype was recorded at least ten times. What it binds is not known. Trimming left V 8 bases short and J 0 bases short, with 23 bases between. The CDR3 loop spans 18 amino acids. Germline-derived CDR1 and CDR2 are MNHEY and SVGEGT. Time point given: patch test 2, 6 weeks after DPC sensitization. As for treatment: therapeutic diphenylcyclopropenone sensitization with weekly scalp DPC. Study-level points and caveats: The study found that DPC sensitization did not change TCRs above 1 in 1000 frequency.

The source of this sequence is a woman aged 30 to 39 with alopecia areata. Some clones in this sample may be carry-over from other donors' samples. Material: whole blood, obtained in connection with sensitization to the hapten diphenylcyclopropenone (DPC). The V call is TRBV6-2 or TRBV6-3, the J call TRBJ1-5, with D hard to call. CDR3 in DNA: TGTGCCAGCCTATTGGGTCCGAACAAGGGAAATAGCAATCAGCCCCAGCATTTT. This codes for CASLLGPNKGNSNQPQHF.